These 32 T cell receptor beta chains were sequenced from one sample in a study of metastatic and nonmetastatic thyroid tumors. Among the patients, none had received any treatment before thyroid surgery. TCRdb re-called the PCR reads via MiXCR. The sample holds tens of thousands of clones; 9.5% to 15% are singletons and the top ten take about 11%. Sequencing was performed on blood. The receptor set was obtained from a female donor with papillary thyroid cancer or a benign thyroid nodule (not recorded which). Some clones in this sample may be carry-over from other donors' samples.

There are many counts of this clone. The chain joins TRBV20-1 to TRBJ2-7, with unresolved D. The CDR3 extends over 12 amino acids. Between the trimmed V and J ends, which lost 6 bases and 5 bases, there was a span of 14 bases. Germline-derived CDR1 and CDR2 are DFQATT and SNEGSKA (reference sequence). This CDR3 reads CSATTRQNEQYF. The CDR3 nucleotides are TGCAGTGCAACCACTCGTCAGAACGAGCAGTACTTC.

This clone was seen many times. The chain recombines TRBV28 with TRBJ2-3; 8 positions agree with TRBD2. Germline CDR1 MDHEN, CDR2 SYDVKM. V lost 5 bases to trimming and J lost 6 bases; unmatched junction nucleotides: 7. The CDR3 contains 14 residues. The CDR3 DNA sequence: TGTGCCAGCAGTATCTCGGGGGGGGGTGATACGCAGTATTTT. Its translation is CASSISGGGDTQYF.

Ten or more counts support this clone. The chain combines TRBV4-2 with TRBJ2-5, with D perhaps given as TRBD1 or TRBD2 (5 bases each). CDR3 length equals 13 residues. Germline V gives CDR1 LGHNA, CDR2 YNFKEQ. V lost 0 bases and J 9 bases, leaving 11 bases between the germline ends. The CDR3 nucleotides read TGTGCCAGCAGCCAAGATATCGGGGCGCCCCAGTACTTC. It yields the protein CASSQDIGAPQYF.

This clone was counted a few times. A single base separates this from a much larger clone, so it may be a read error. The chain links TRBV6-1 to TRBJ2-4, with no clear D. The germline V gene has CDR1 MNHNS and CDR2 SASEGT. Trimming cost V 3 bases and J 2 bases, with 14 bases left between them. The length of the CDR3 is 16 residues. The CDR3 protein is CASSDTNPLSKNIQYF. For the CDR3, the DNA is TGTGCCAGCAGTGACACCAACCCGCTATCCAAAAACATTCAGTACTTC.

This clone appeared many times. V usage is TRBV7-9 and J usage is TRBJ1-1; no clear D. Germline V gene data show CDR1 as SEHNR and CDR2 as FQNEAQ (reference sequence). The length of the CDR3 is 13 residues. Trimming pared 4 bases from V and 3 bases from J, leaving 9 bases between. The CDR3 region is CASSSSPYTEAFF. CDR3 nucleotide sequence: TGTGCCAGCAGCTCCAGTCCTTACACTGAAGCTTTCTTT. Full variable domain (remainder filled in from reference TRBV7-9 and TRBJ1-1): DTGVSQNPRHKITKRGQNVTFRCDPISEHNRLYWYRQTLGQGPEFLTYFQNEAQLEKSRLLSDRFSAERPKGSFSTLEIQRTEQGDSAMYLCASSSSPYTEAFFGQGTRLTVV.

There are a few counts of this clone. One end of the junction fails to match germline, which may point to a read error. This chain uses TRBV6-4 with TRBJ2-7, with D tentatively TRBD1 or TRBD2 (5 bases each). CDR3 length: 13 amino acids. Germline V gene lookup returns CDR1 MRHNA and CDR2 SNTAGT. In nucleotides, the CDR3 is TGTGCCAGCAGTGGAGGGGTCGCCTACGAGCATTACTTC. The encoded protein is CASSGGVAYEHYF.

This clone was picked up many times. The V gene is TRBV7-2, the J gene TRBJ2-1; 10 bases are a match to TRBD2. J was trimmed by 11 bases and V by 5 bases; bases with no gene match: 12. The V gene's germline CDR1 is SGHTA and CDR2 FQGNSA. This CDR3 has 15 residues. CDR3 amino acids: CASSPIAGGYGQQFF. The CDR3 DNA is TGTGCCAGCAGCCCAATAGCGGGAGGTTACGGGCAGCAGTTCTTC.

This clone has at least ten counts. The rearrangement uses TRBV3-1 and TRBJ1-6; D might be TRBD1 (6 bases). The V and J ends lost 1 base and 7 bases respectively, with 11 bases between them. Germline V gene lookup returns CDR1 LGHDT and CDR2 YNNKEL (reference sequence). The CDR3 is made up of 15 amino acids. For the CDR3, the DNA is TGTGCCAGCAGCCAAGGAGGCAGGGGAAATTCACCCCTCCACTTT. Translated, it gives CASSQGGRGNSPLHF.

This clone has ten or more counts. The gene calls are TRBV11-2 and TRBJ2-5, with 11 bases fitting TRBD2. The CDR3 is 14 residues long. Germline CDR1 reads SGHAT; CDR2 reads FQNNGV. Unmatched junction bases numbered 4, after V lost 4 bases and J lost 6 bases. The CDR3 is CASSYGTSGKTQYF. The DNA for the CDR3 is TGTGCCAGCAGCTATGGGACTAGCGGAAAGACCCAGTACTTC.

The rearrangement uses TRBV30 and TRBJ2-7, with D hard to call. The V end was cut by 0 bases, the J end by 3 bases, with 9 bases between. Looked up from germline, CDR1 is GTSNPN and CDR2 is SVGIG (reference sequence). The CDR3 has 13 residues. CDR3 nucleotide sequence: TGTGCCTGGAGTGTAGGTGGAATCTACGAGCAGTACTTC. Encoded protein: CAWSVGGIYEQYF.

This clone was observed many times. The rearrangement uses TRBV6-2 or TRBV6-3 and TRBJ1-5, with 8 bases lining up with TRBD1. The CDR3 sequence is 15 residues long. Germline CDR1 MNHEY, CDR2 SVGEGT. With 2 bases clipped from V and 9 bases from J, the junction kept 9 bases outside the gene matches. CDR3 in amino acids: CASSYGDRLVGPQHF. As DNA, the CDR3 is TGTGCCAGCAGTTACGGGGACAGGCTGGTGGGGCCCCAGCATTTT.

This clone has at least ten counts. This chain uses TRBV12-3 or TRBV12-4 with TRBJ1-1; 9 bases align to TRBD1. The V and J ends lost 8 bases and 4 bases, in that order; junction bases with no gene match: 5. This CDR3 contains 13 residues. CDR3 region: CASLQGARTEAFF. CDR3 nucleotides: TGTGCCAGCCTACAGGGGGCACGCACTGAAGCTTTCTTT.

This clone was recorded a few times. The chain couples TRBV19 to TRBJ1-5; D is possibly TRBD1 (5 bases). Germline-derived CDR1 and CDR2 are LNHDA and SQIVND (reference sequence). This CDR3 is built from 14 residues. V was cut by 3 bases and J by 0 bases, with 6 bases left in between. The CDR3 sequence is CASSITGSNQPQHF. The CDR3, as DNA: TGTGCCAGTAGTATTACAGGTAGCAATCAGCCCCAGCATTTT.

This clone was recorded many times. CDR3 protein: CASSWDRRSWNEQFF. As DNA, the CDR3 is TGTGCCAGCAGTTGGGACAGGAGGAGTTGGAATGAGCAGTTCTTC. This chain connects TRBV28 to TRBJ2-1; 8 nucleotides agree with TRBD1. The CDR3 is 15 amino acids. Germline trimming cut 4 bases from V and 7 bases from J; bases unmatched to any gene: 9. Germline values: CDR1 MDHEN, CDR2 SYDVKM.

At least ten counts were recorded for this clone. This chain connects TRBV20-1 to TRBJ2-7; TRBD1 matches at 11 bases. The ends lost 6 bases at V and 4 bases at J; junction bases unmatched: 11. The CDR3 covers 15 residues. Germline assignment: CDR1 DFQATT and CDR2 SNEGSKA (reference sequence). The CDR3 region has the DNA TGCAGTGCAACACACAGGGACAGGGGGTGGTACGAGCAGTACTTC. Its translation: CSATHRDRGWYEQYF.

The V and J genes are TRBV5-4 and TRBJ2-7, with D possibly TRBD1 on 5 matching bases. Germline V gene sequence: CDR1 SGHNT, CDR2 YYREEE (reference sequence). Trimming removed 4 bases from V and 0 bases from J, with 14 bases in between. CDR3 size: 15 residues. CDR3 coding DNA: TGTGCCAGCAGCCTAGGGGCCCCCGGCTCCTACGAGCAGTACTTC. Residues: CASSLGAPGSYEQYF.

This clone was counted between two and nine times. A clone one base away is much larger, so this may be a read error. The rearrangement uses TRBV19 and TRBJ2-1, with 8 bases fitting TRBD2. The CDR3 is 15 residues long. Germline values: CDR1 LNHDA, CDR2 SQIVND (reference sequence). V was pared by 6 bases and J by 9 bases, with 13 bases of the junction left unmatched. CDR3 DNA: TGTGCCAGTAGAACTATCGGGAGGGCCCAGGGTGAGCAGTTCTTC. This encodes CASRTIGRAQGEQFF.

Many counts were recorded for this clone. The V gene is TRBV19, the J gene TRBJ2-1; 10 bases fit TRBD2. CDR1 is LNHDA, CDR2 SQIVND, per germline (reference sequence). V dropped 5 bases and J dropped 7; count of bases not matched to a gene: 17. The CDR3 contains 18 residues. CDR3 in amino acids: CASSGGLLAGRVRNEQFF. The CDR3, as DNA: TGTGCCAGTAGTGGGGGTCTACTAGCGGGAAGGGTGCGAAATGAGCAGTTCTTC. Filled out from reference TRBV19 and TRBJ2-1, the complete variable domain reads DGGITQSPKYLFRKEGQNVTLSCEQNLNHDAMYWYRQDPGQGLRLIYYSQIVNDFQKGDIAEGYSVSREKKESFPLTVTSAQKNPTAFYLCASSGGLLAGRVRNEQFFGPGTRLTVL.

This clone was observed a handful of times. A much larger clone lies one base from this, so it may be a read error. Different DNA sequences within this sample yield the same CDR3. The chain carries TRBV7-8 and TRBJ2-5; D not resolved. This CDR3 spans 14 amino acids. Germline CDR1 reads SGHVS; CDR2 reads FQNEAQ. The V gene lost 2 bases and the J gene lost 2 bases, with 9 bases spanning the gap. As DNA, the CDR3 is TGTGCCAGCAGCTTACGATGGGTACAAGAGACCCAGTACTTC. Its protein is CASSLRWVQETQYF.

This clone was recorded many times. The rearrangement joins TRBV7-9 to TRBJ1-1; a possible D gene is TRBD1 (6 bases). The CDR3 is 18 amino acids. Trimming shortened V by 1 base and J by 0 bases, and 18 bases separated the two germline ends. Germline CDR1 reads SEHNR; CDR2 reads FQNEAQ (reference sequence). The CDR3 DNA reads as TGTGCCAGCAGCTTAGTGGAGACAGGCATGACATTGAACACTGAAGCTTTCTTT. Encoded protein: CASSLVETGMTLNTEAFF.

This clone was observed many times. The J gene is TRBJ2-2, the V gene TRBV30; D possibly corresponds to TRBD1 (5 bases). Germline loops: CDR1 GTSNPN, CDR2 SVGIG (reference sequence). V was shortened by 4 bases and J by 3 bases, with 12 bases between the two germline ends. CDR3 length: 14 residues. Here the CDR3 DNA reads TGTGCCTGGATCATGGGGCAGGACACCGGGGAGCTGTTTTTT. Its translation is CAWIMGQDTGELFF.

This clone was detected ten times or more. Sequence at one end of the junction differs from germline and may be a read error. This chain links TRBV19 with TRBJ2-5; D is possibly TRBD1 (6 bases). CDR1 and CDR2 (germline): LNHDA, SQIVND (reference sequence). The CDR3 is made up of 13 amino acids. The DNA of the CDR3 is TGTGCCAGTAGTATATGGTTGGGGGCCGAAGGGCACTTC. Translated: CASSIWLGAEGHF.

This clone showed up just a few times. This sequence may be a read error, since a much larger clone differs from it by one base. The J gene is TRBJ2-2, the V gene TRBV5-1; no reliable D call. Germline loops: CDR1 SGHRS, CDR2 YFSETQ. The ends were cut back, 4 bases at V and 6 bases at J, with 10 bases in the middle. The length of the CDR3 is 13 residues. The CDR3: CASSEASAGELFF. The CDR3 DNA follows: TGCGCCAGCAGCGAGGCTTCCGCCGGGGAGCTGTTTTTT.

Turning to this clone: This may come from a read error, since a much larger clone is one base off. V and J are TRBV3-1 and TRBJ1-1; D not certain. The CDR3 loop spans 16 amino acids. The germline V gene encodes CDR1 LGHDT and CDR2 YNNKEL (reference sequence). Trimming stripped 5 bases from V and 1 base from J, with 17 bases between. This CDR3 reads CASSWERASTNTEAFF. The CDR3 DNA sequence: TGTGCCAGCAGCTGGGAAAGGGCATCGACGAACACTGAAGCTTTCTTT.

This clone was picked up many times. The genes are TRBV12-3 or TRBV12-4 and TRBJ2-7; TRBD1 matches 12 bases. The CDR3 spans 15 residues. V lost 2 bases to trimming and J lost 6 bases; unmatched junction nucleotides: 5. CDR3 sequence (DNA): TGTGCCAGCAGTTTAATGGGACAGGGGGCCTCCGAGCAGTACTTC. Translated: CASSLMGQGASEQYF.

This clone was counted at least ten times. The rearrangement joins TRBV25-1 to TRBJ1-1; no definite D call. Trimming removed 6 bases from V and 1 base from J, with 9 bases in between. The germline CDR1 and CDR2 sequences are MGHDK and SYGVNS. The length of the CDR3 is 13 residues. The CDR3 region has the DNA TGTGCCAGCAGCTCGTGGGGGAACACTGAAGCTTTCTTT. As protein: CASSSWGNTEAFF.

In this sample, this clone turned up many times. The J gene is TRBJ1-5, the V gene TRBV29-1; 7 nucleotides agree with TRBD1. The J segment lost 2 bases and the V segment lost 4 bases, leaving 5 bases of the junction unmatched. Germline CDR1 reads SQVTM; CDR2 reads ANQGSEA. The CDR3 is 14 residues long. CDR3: CSVATGTGNQPQHF. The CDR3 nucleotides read TGCAGCGTTGCGACAGGGACTGGCAATCAGCCCCAGCATTTT.

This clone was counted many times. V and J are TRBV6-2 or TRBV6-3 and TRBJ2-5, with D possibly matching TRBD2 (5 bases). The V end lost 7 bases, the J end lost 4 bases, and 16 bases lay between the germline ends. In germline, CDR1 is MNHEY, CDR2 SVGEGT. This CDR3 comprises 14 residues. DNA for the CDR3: TGTGCCAGCACCAAGCGGAAAGGTGGAGAGACCCAGTACTTC. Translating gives CASTKRKGGETQYF.

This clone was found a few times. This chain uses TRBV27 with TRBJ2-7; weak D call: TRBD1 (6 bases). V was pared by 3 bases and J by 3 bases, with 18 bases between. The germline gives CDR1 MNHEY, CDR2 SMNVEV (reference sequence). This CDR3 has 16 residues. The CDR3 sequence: CASSFKGDMVFYEQYF. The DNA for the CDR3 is TGTGCCAGCAGTTTCAAGGGGGACATGGTTTTCTACGAGCAGTACTTC.

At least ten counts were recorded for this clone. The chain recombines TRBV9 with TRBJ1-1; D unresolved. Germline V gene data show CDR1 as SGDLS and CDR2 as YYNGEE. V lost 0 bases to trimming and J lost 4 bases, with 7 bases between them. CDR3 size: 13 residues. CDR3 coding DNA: TGTGCCAGCAGCGTAGATGAGCGCACTGAAGCTTTCTTT. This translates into CASSVDERTEAFF.

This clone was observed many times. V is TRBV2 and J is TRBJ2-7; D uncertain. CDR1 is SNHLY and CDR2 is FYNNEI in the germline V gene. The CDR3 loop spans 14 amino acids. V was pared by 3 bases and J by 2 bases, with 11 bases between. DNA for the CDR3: TGTGCCAGCAGTGACGCCGGCGCCCCCTACGAGCAGTACTTC. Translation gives CASSDAGAPYEQYF.

CDR3 protein: CASSPYGDRGRQPQHF. The CDR3, as DNA: TGTGCCAGCAGTCCTTATGGCGACAGGGGCCGACAGCCCCAGCATTTT. The chain is built from TRBV28 and TRBJ1-5; TRBD1 matches at 8 bases. The germline gives CDR1 MDHEN, CDR2 SYDVKM. V gave up 5 bases and J gave up 7 bases; unmatched junction bases: 13. The CDR3 runs to 16 residues. Complete variable domain (other parts from reference TRBV28 and TRBJ1-5): DVKVTQSSRYLVKRTGEKVFLECVQDMDHENMFWYRQDPGLGLRLIYFSYDVKMKEKGDIPEGYSVSREKKERFSLILESASTNQTSMYLCASSPYGDRGRQPQHFGDGTRLSIL.